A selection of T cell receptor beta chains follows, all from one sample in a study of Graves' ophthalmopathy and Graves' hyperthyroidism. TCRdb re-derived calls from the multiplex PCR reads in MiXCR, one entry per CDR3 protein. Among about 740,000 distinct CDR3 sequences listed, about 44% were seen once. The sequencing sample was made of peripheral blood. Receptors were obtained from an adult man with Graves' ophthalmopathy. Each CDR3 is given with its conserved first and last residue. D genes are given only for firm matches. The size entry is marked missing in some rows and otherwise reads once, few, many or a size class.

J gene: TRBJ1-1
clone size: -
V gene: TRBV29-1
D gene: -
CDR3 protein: CSLLWTEAFF
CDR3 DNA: TGCAGCCTCCTGTGGACTGAAGCTTTCTTT

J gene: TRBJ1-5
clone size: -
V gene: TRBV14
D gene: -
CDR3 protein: CASSQVVADQPQHF
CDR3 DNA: TGCGCCAGCAGCCAAGTGGTTGCGGATCAGCCCCAGCATTTT

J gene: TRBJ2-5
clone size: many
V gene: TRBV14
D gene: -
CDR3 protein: CASSQDGTQYF
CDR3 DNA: TGTGCCAGCAGCCAAGACGGGACCCAGTACTTC

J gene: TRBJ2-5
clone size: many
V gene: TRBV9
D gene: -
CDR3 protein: CASSDDVETQYF
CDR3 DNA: TGTGCCAGCAGCGACGATGTGGAGACCCAGTACTTC

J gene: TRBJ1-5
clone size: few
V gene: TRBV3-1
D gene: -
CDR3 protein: CASSQGRGDQPQHF
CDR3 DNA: TGTGCCAGCAGCCAAGGTCGGGGAGATCAGCCCCAGCATTTT

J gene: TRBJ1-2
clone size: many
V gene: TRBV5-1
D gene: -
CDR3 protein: CASSLDGSNYGYTF
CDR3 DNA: TGCGCCAGCAGCTTGGACGGTTCTAACTATGGCTACACCTTC

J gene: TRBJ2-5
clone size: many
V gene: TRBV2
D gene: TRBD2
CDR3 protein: CASSFGLAETQYF
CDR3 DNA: TGTGCCAGCAGTTTCGGACTAGCAGAGACCCAGTACTTC

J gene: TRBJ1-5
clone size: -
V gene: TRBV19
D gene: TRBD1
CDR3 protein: CASSGDRGFRNQPQHF
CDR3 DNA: TGTGCCAGTAGTGGGGACAGGGGCTTTCGCAATCAGCCCCAGCATTTT

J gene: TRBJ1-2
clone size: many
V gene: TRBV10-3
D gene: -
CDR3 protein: CASSAQGGTGYTF
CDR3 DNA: TGTGCCAGCAGTGCCCAGGGTGGAACTGGCTACACCTTC

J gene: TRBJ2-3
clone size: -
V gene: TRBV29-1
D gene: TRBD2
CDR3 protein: CSVVGTSGGSTDTQYF
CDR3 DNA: TGCAGCGTTGTGGGGACTAGCGGGGGAAGCACAGATACGCAGTATTTT

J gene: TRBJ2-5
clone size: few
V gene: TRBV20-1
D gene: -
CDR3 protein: CSDRTVQETQYF
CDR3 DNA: TGCAGTGACAGGACGGTCCAAGAGACCCAGTACTTC

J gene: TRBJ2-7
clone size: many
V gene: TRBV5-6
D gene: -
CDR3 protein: CASSLADTYEQYF
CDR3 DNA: TGTGCCAGCAGCTTGGCCGATACATACGAGCAGTACTTC

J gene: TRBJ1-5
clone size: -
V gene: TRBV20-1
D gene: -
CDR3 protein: CSASRGGNQPQHF
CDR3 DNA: TGCAGTGCGAGCCGGGGCGGCAATCAGCCCCAGCATTTT

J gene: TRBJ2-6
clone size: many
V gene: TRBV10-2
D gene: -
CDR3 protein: CASSERRSSGANVLTF
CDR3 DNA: TGCGCCAGCAGTGAGAGACGGTCCTCTGGGGCCAACGTCCTGACTTTC

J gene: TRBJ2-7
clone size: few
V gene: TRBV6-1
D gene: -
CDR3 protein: CASSVYRSSYEQYF
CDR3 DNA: TGTGCCAGCAGTGTTTACAGGAGCTCCTACGAGCAGTACTTC

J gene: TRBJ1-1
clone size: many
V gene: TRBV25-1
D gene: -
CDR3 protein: CASKARGGPNTEAFF
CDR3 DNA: TGTGCCAGCAAAGCGCGGGGGGGCCCAAACACTGAAGCTTTCTTT

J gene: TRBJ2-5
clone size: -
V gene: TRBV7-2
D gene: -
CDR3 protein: CASSRLGQETQYF
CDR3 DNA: TGTGCCAGCAGCAGACTAGGCCAAGAGACCCAGTACTTC

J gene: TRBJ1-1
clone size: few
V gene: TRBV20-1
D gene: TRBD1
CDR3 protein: CSAPDRERMNTEAFF
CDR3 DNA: TGCAGTGCTCCGGACAGGGAGCGCATGAACACTGAAGCTTTCTTT

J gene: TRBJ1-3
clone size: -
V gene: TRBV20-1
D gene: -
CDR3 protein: CSASSRVGGTIYF
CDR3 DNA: TGCAGTGCTAGTTCGCGGGTCGGTGGCACCATATATTTT

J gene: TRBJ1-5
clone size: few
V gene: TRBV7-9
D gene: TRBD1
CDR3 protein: CASSFCPRQGLKDQPQHF
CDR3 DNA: TGTGCCAGCAGCTTTTGCCCCCGACAGGGACTGAAAGATCAGCCCCAGCATTTT

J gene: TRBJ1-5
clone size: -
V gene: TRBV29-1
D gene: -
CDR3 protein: CSVAPRGGAPQPQHF
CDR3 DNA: TGCAGCGTTGCCCCTCGGGGTGGGGCCCCTCAGCCCCAGCATTTT

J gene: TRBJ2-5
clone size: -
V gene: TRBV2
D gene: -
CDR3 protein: CASSPSIGGETQYF
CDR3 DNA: TGTGCCAGCTCACCCTCCATTGGTGGGGAGACCCAGTACTTC